These 21 T cell receptor beta chains were sequenced from one sample in a study of early stage breast cancer tumors (dated by TCRdb to between 2016 and 2019). The receptor library was made with the immunoSEQ multiplex PCR assay. Entries here come from immuneACCESS through TCRdb and include only in-frame sequences with V and J called. Some clones fail to appear in such tables; in the studies checked, an unresolved V gene covers under half of the shortfall, and the cause of the remainder is unknown. The sample table shows more than 60,000 clones, and more than 60% are seen once. The top ten clones comprise approximately 3.7% of the sample. Material: blood. The receptors come from a person aged 60 to 70 with breast cancer.

The chain uses TRBV4-2 and TRBJ2-3; the D gene is possibly TRBD1 (6 bases). Germline-derived CDR1 and CDR2 are LGHNA and YNFKEQ. The CDR3 contains 15 residues. V shed 1 base and J shed 5 bases, with 13 bases lying between them. CDR3 sequence (DNA): TGTGCCAGCAGCCAAGGAAGGCCCAGGGGAGATACGCAGTATTTT. Translation gives CASSQGRPRGDTQYF.

V is TRBV7-6 and J is TRBJ2-1, with 7 bases identical to TRBD1. This CDR3 comprises 14 residues. In germline, CDR1 is SGHVS, CDR2 FNYEAQ. J lost 9 bases, V lost 0 bases, and 5 bases had no gene match. CDR3 protein: CASSLAPRDSEQFF. The CDR3 bases are TGTGCCAGCAGCTTAGCGCCCCGGGACAGTGAGCAGTTCTTC.

The chain is built from TRBV28 and TRBJ1-2; D gene uncertain. The CDR3 consists of 13 residues. V was pared by 3 bases and J by 8 bases, with 13 bases between. From germline, CDR1 is MDHEN and CDR2 SYDVKM. CDR3 DNA: TGTGCCAGCAGTTTGGAGGCGGATGAGGGCTACACCTTC. Amino acid sequence: CASSLEADEGYTF.

This chain links TRBV19 with TRBJ1-4; D gene ambiguous. CDR3 length equals 15 residues. Trimming removed 4 bases from V and 2 bases from J, with 11 bases in between. CDR1 is LNHDA and CDR2 is SQIVND in the germline V gene (reference sequence). The CDR3 DNA reads as TGTGCCAGTAGTAGAGCGGCAACGACTAATGAAAAACTGTTTTTT. It yields the protein CASSRAATTNEKLFF.

This sequence joins TRBV20-1 and TRBJ2-1, with a possible D match to TRBD1 (6 bases). V lost 6 bases and J 10 bases, leaving 13 bases between the germline ends. Germline V lookup: CDR1 DFQATT, CDR2 SNEGSKA (reference sequence). There are 11 residues in the CDR3. Here the CDR3 reads CSARGQREQFF. The DNA for the CDR3 is TGCAGTGCGCGAGGACAGCGGGAGCAGTTCTTC.

V and J are TRBV27 and TRBJ2-7; D is perhaps TRBD1 or TRBD2 (6 bases each). The CDR3 is made up of 14 amino acids. CDR1 and CDR2 (germline): MNHEY, SMNVEV (reference sequence). Trimming shortened V by 2 bases and J by 2 bases, and 10 bases separated the two germline ends. This CDR3 reads CASSLIGGAYEQYF. The CDR3 DNA reads TGTGCCAGCAGTTTAATCGGGGGCGCCTACGAGCAGTACTTC.

This chain connects TRBV14 to TRBJ2-5; the match to TRBD2 covers 14 bases. The CDR3 is made up of 19 amino acids. Trimming at V came to 5 bases and at J to 4 bases, leaving 15 bases not matched to a gene. Germline assignment: CDR1 SGHDN and CDR2 FVKESK. The DNA for the CDR3 is TGTGCCAGCAGCAGCGGACTAGCGGGAGGTGACTCCATGAGAGAGACCCAGTACTTC. Translation gives CASSSGLAGGDSMRETQYF.

This chain connects TRBV5-1 to TRBJ1-5, with TRBD1 as a possible D gene (5 bases). CDR1 is SGHRS and CDR2 is YFSETQ in the germline V gene. Trimming shortened V by 0 bases and J by 6 bases, and 10 bases separated the two germline ends. This CDR3 has 14 residues. The CDR3 loop is CASSLAGEGQPQHF. Written as DNA, the CDR3 is TGCGCCAGCAGCTTGGCGGGGGAGGGTCAGCCCCAGCATTTT.

This chain uses TRBV11-2 with TRBJ2-7; D gene ambiguous. Trimming removed 4 bases at V and 6 bases at J, with 4 bases between. Germline CDR1 reads SGHAT; CDR2 reads FQNNGV. The CDR3 sequence is 10 residues long. CDR3 nucleotide sequence: TGTGCCAGCAGCTCTTTCGAGCAGTACTTC. It encodes CASSSFEQYF.

This clone was observed a single time. This rearrangement joins TRBV27 to TRBJ2-7; 8 nucleotides line up with TRBD1. The CDR3 contains 11 residues. CDR1 is MNHEY and CDR2 is SMNVEV in the germline V gene (reference sequence). Trimming removed 4 bases from V and 9 bases from J; junction bases left unmatched: 2. This CDR3 reads CASSSGTGQYF. The CDR3 region has the DNA TGTGCCAGCAGTTCCGGGACAGGGCAGTACTTC.

The J gene is TRBJ2-3, the V gene TRBV11-3; the D gene is possibly TRBD2 (6 bases). CDR1 is SGHNT and CDR2 is YENEEA in the germline V gene. The CDR3 covers 15 residues. Trimming shortened V by 1 base and J by 0 bases, and 8 bases separated the two germline ends. The CDR3 here is CASSLVAASTDTQYF. CDR3 in DNA: TGTGCCAGCAGCTTAGTAGCGGCTAGCACAGATACGCAGTATTTT.

The chain has TRBV28 and TRBJ1-1; TRBD1 matches 9 bases. The CDR3 loop spans 16 amino acids. Germline V gives CDR1 MDHEN, CDR2 SYDVKM. V was clipped by 5 bases and J by 1 base; unmatched bases: 8. DNA for the CDR3: TGTGCCAGCAGTCCCTCGGGACAGGGAAGGAACACTGAAGCTTTCTTT. Its protein product is CASSPSGQGRNTEAFF.

This clone was picked up a small number of times. This chain uses TRBV2 with TRBJ1-1, with D maybe TRBD1 (5 bases). The CDR3 loop spans 13 amino acids. The germline V gene encodes CDR1 SNHLY and CDR2 FYNNEI. Trimming took off 10 bases at V and 0 bases at J, with 12 bases between the two ends. The DNA of the CDR3 is TGTGCCACGTTCGGGGCAATGAACACTGAAGCTTTCTTT. Its translation: CATFGAMNTEAFF. Complete variable domain (other parts from reference TRBV2 and TRBJ1-1): EPEVTQTPSHQVTQMGQEVILRCVPISNHLYFYWYRQILGQKVEFLVSFYNNEISEKSEIFDDQFSVERPDGSNFTLKIRSTKLEDSAMYFCATFGAMNTEAFFGQGTRLTVV.

The chain's CDR3 is CASSLATGAGELFF. As DNA, the CDR3 is TGTGCCAGCAGTTTAGCCACCGGGGCCGGGGAGCTGTTTTTT. J is TRBJ2-2 and V is TRBV27; D perhaps matches TRBD2 (5 bases). The CDR3 is 14 residues long. The germline V gene encodes CDR1 MNHEY and CDR2 SMNVEV (reference sequence). V lost 2 bases and J 6 bases, leaving 10 bases between the germline ends.

The chain links TRBV4-3 to TRBJ1-2, with 8 bases aligning to TRBD1. CDR1 is LGHNA, CDR2 YSLEER, per germline. The CDR3 runs 14 residues. Trimming at V came to 0 bases and at J to 8 bases, leaving 5 bases not matched to a gene. CDR3 in amino acids: CASSQERTGHGYTF. CDR3 coding DNA: TGCGCCAGCAGCCAAGAGAGGACAGGGCACGGCTACACCTTC.

This rearrangement joins TRBV29-1 to TRBJ2-3; TRBD1 matches at 11 bases. The CDR3 extends over 12 amino acids. In germline, CDR1 is SQVTM, CDR2 ANQGSEA. Losses at the gene ends were 6 bases for V and 6 bases for J; bases not matched to a gene: 2. The CDR3 DNA is TGCAGCGTGGGACAGGGGGTTGATACGCAGTATTTT. The encoded protein is CSVGQGVDTQYF.

DNA of the CDR3: TGTGCCAGCCGCCTGACGGAAAATTCACCCCTCCACTTT. This gives the protein CASRLTENSPLHF. V gene TRBV25-1 combines with J gene TRBJ1-6, with D unclear. Deletions cut 8 bases from V and 7 bases from J, with 12 bases between. Germline CDR1 is MGHDK and CDR2 is SYGVNS. This CDR3 comprises 13 residues. The complete variable domain, with remaining parts taken from reference TRBV25-1 and TRBJ1-6, reads EADIYQTPRYLVIGTGKKITLECSQTMGHDKMYWYQQDPGMELHLIHYSYGVNSTEKGDLSSESTVSRIRTEHFPLTLESARPSHTSQYLCASRLTENSPLHFGNGTRLTVT.

The chain has TRBV7-9 and TRBJ2-4, with D perhaps matching TRBD2 (5 bases). V was shortened by 6 bases and J by 1 base, with 13 bases between the two germline ends. Looked up from germline, CDR1 is SEHNR and CDR2 is FQNEAQ (reference sequence). The CDR3 loop spans 15 amino acids. The CDR3: CASSPQREAKNIQYF. CDR3 in DNA: TGTGCCAGCAGTCCTCAGAGGGAGGCCAAAAACATTCAGTACTTC. The full variable domain, with the rest looked up from reference TRBV7-9 and TRBJ2-4, is DTGVSQNPRHKITKRGQNVTFRCDPISEHNRLYWYRQTLGQGPEFLTYFQNEAQLEKSRLLSDRFSAERPKGSFSTLEIQRTEQGDSAMYLCASSPQREAKNIQYFGAGTRLSVL.

The chain links TRBV27 to TRBJ2-1, with 8 bases lining up with TRBD2. This CDR3 spans 13 amino acids. With 10 bases clipped from V and 10 bases from J, the junction kept 12 bases outside the gene matches. Germline assignment: CDR1 MNHEY and CDR2 SMNVEV (reference sequence). The CDR3 protein is CATGWAGGVEQFF. CDR3 nucleotide sequence: TGTGCCACCGGATGGGCGGGGGGCGTAGAGCAGTTCTTC.

The rearrangement joins TRBV5-6 to TRBJ2-5; TRBD2 agrees at 11 bases. This CDR3 has 15 residues. Germline V gives CDR1 SGHDT, CDR2 YYEEEE. V lost 2 bases and J lost 3; bases outside the gene matches: 3. This CDR3 reads CASSFSGRGEETQYF. Written as DNA, the CDR3 is TGTGCCAGCAGCTTTAGCGGGAGGGGGGAAGAGACCCAGTACTTC.

This clone was observed once. V usage is TRBV11-2 and J usage is TRBJ2-2, with D possibly TRBD1 on 6 matching bases. This CDR3 region has 13 residues. Looked up from germline, CDR1 is SGHAT and CDR2 is FQNNGV. V was cut by 5 bases and J by 7 bases, with 11 bases left in between. Written as DNA, the CDR3 is TGTGCCAGCAGCCGCCAGGGGTTCGGGGAGCTGTTTTTT. Translated, it gives CASSRQGFGELFF.